Sequencing of this T cell receptor beta chain was carried out in a study of OX40 agonist ivuxolimab in advanced cancers. Across the study: Hepatocellular carcinoma, melanoma, renal cell or head and neck cancer affected the dose-escalation patients.

Assay used: immunoSEQ multiplex PCR; TCRdb lists only in-frame clones, some missing. The table has 45,000 to 65,000 clones, around 81% seen once. This clone was detected a few times. V lost 7 bases, J lost 1 base, and 7 bases lay in between. Germline V CDR1 and CDR2: LNHDA, SQIVND (reference sequence). CDR3 size: 13 residues. The chain carries TRBV19 and TRBJ2-2, with a possible D match to TRBD2 (6 bases). The sequence was collected from an adult with an advanced solid tumor such as melanoma, head and neck, liver or kidney cancer. The sample was CD4+ or CD8+ T cells sorted from blood, taken in a trial of the OX40 agonist ivuxolimab. The CDR3 sequence is CASMGGNTGELFF. CDR3 DNA sequence: TGTGCCAGTATGGGGGGGAACACCGGGGAGCTGTTTTTT.